This section outlines one T cell receptor beta chain sequence together with its context. This clonotype is categorized as medium-sized (0.01 to 0.1%). Its specific antigen is unknown. No base-level quality is on record; no much larger clone is a single base apart. A distance of 13 bases separates the germline ends of V and J, which lose 0 bases and 7 bases respectively. Measured from the cysteine to the phenylalanine, the CDR3 is 16 residues long. Just CDR3 DNA is preserved here, 48 bases in frame from base 1. CDR1 LGHNA and CDR2 YSLEER were looked up in the germline V gene. The sample comes from a study of spatial heterogeneity in lung cancer (dated 2019 in TCRdb). For context, the study as a whole: Beta-chain transcripts were consistently detected in greater numbers than alpha-chain transcripts, which likely reflected higher beta-chain transcript abundance. TCR alpha and beta repertoires were quantitatively compared across multiple tumor regions, matched nontumor lung and blood in non-small cell lung cancer. Nonsynonymous mutation counts, determined by whole-exome sequencing of tumor tissue, were related to features of the TCR repertoire. In the raw uncorrected reads, each unique combination of TCR and UMI appeared on average more than ten times. At surgery, roughly 220 tumor regions, roughly 63 matched nontumor lung samples and 45 to 60 PBMC samples were TCR-sequenced for both alpha and beta chains.

Study-wide conclusions, independent of this receptor: Confirming at a functional level the hypothesis that regional TCRs recognize regional mutations was considered to require additional single-cell paired TCR alpha and beta sequencing.

Libraries were made using 5' RACE. These reads were obtained on a NextSeq 500. To allow correction of PCR and sequencing errors, the TCR library protocol tagged every TCR cDNA molecule with a unique molecular identifier. The source study handled its data this way. Decombinator tools were used for TCR identification, UMI-based error correction and CDR3 extraction. Expanded TCRs were defined as those above a frequency of 2 per 1,000, corresponding to the top 1% of the tumor frequency distribution. Rényi diversity was computed with the R vegan package after subsampling each repertoire 100 times to 5,000 TCRs. CDR3 similarity networks were built from amino acid triplet string-kernel similarity, connecting CDR3s with pairwise similarity above 0.82. The raw public data were reprocessed by TCRdb itself: fastp quality trimming at Q25, MiXCR clonotype calling, in-frame beta chains only. Each record represents a unique CDR3 protein, reported with the most common genes and DNA among its rows. V and J calls and clone size were set by TCRdb, not the authors. The sample yields 3,000 to 4,000 distinct CDR3 sequences; about 7.7% were counted once. The ten largest clonotypes hold around 19% of the sample.

The time point label here, explained by the study, means: sample taken at primary tumor resection. Without any cell sorting, TCR sequencing was performed on whole RNA extracted either from tumor and nontumor lung tissue or from cryopreserved PBMC samples. The donors were about 65 patients from the lung TRACERx cohort who had early-stage, untreated non-small cell lung cancer. Patients were selected for TCR sequencing only if sufficient RNA was available from at least two tumor regions. Tumor and adjacent nontumor lung specimens were reviewed by a lung pathologist before selection. Recombination joined TRBV4-3 with TRBJ1-6, with no D gene named confidently. The sequence came from a male donor with early-stage non-small cell lung cancer. The sequences come from normal lung tissue next to the tumor, collected at surgery. The DNA is as follows: TGCGCCAGCAGCCAAGATCCGGCAGATACAAATTCACCCCTCCACTTT. Translated, it gives CASSQDPADTNSPLHF.